This TCR beta chain is drawn from a study of T cells after posttransplantation cyclophosphamide (dated by TCRdb to the mid-2010s). Some background on the complete study: Using TRB sequencing, the study followed how the T cell repertoire rebuilt after myeloablative bone marrow transplantation with posttransplantation cyclophosphamide given as GVHD prophylaxis. Samples from some 40 PTCy-treated patients, along with samples from some 15 of their related bone marrow donors, underwent antigen receptor sequencing. TRB sequencing was performed on blood from all 35 or so PTCy patients with 1-year posttransplant specimens. In 3 patients, up to about 3 additional blood samples taken between 2 and 5.2 years after transplant also underwent TRB sequencing, as did pretransplant blood from several patients. Because TRA and TRB clonality correlated tightly in roughly nine samples, the subsequent TCR analyses were limited to TRB only. Public TRB sequences were searched against a database of over 3,600 sequences associated with responses to pathogens, tumor antigens, self-antigens and alloantigens. Broad study findings and their caveats: At 1-2 months, donor-recipient similarity was low but rose over the first year, and the later blood repertoires were often dominated by donor CD8+ memory clones. Across approximately 45 patients, TRB clonality was highly associated with recipient CMV seropositivity and CMV reactivation, and PTCy diversity was similar to diversity in CNI/methotrexate controls. The TRB repertoires of T cells infiltrating skin or the GI tract showed only limited overlap with the TRB repertoires found in blood.

TRB sequencing was run on genomic DNA with either the immunoSEQ assay at survey resolution or the hsTCRB kit. The authors processed their data as follows. The immunoSEQ software was used for initial read processing, and the LymphoSeq R package was used for repertoire analyses. For each TRB dataset, clonality was calculated as 1 minus normalized Shannon entropy, and the Gini coefficient was computed as well. Phenotypes of unsorted samples were inferred by mapping TRB sequences from sorted subsets of the recipient or donor onto the same recipient's unsorted samples. TCRdb took this table from immuneACCESS and kept in-frame rearrangements with V and J called. Such tables lack part of the clones; where checked against another copy, unresolved V genes explain under half of the gap, and the rest is unexplained. The V and J calls and clone size are taken from that table; D and trimming were inferred from the DNA. For this sample there are 34,000 or so clones; roughly 90% appear just once. 0.1% of the sample comes from the top ten.

Of note for this clone: Its antigen specificity is not known. There are no base qualities to consult, and no much larger clone falls within one base.

Naive T cells were defined as viable CD3+CD4+ or CD3+CD8+ cells that were CCR7+CD45RA+CD45RO-CD95-CD27+CD28+. On the day of marrow donation, related bone marrow donors gave peripheral blood samples. Mononuclear cells from peripheral blood and bone marrow were separated by Ficoll-Hypaque density centrifugation and then cryopreserved. FACS on a FACSAria II was used to sort CD4+ and CD8+ T cells, including the naive and memory subsets. The TCR was taken from a man aged 30 to 45 in good health and a related stem cell transplant donor. The sequencing sample was made of naive CD4+ T cells sorted from blood.

The CDR3 reads CASSPPRGGGLADTQYF. The DNA is TGCGCCAGCAGCCCACCACGCGGGGGGGGGTTGGCAGATACGCAGTATTTT. The chain couples TRBV5-1 to TRBJ2-3; TRBD2 lines up with 9 middle nucleotides. Based on the germline V gene, the CDR1 and CDR2 sequences are SGHRS and YFSETQ. Spanning cysteine to phenylalanine, the CDR3 consists of 17 amino acids. The sequence is cut down to CDR3 DNA, 51 bases in frame from base 1. V ends up 4 bases short and J 4 bases short, with an unmatched junction base count of 13.